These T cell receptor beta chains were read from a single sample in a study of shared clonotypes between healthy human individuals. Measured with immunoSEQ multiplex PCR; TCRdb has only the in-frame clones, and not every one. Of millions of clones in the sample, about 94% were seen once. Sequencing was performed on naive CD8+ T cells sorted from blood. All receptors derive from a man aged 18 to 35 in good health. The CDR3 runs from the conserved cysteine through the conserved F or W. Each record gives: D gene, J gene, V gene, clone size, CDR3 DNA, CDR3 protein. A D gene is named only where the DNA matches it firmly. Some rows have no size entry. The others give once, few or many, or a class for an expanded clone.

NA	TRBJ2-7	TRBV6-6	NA	TGTGCCAGCAGTTACTCAGAGGGTGGAGGCGAGCAGTACTTC	CASSYSEGGGEQYF
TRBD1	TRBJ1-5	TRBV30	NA	TGTGCCTGGAGCTCTGGACAGGGGTTTTATCAGCCCCAGCATTTT	CAWSSGQGFYQPQHF
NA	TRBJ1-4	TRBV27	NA	TGTGCCAGCAGTTTAGGTATTAATGAAAAACTGTTTTTT	CASSLGINEKLFF
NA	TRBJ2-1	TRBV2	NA	TGTGCCAGCAGTCCCGGTGAGGGAGAGCAGTTCTTC	CASSPGEGEQFF
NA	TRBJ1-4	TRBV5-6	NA	TGTGCCAGCAGCTTATCCGGGAGTGAAAAACTGTTTTTT	CASSLSGSEKLFF
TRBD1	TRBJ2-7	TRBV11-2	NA	TGTGCCAGCAGCTCCCGGAGACAGGGTTGGGGCGAGCAGTACTTC	CASSSRRQGWGEQYF
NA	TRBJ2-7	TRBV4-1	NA	TGCGCCAGCAGCCAAGCGAAACAGACCCGGCTCGAGCAGTACTTC	CASSQAKQTRLEQYF
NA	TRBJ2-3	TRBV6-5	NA	TGTGCCAGCATAGGGGGACCGGGGGCAGATACGCAGTATTTT	CASIGGPGADTQYF
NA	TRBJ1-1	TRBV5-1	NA	TGCGCCAGCAGCTTGGGGGGGAACACTGAAGCTTTCTTT	CASSLGGNTEAFF
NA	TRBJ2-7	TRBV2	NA	TGTGCCAGCAGTGAAGGGGGAGCCTACGAGCAGTACTTC	CASSEGGAYEQYF
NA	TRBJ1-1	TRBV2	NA	TGTGCCAGCCGCCACCGGATGAACACTGAAGCTTTCTTT	CASRHRMNTEAFF
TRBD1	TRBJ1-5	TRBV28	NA	TGTGCCAGCAGTTTAGACAGGGGGGATCAGCCCCAGCATTTT	CASSLDRGDQPQHF
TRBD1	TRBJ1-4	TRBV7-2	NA	TGTGCCAGCAGCTTATTAACCCTGGGACAGGGAGTTGAAAAACTGTTTTTT	CASSLLTLGQGVEKLFF
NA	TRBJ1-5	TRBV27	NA	TGTGCCAGCAGTTTATTAGCAGGAGGTCAGCCCCAGCATTTT	CASSLLAGGQPQHF
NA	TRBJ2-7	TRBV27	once	TGTGCCAGCAGTTTGGGTCCTAACAGGGACGAGCAGTACTTC	CASSLGPNRDEQYF
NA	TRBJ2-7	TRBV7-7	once	TGTGCTAGCAGCTTAGAGGGGGGTTACGAGCAGTACTTC	CASSLEGGYEQYF
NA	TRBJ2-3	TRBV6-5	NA	TGTGCCAGCAGCACAGGTCCTCGCACAGATACGCAGTATTTT	CASSTGPRTDTQYF
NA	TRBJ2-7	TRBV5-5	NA	TGTGCCAGCAGCTTCGGGACGGGGCGATCCTACGAGCAGTACTTC	CASSFGTGRSYEQYF
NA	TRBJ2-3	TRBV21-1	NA	TGTGCCAGCCGGCGACTGACGGGAAGGCCAGATACGCAGTATTTT	CASRRLTGRPDTQYF
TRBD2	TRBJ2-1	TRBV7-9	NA	TGTGCCAGCAGAAATGCCGGGGGGTTTTCCTACAATGAGCAGTTCTTC	CASRNAGGFSYNEQFF
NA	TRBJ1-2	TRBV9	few	TGTGCCAGCAGCATCACGACAGAGTTTGGCTACACCTTC	CASSITTEFGYTF
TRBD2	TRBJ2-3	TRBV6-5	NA	TGTGCCAGCAGTTTTCTAGCGGGAGCTGCAGATACGCAGTATTTT	CASSFLAGAADTQYF
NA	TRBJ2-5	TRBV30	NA	TGTGCCTGGAGTGCGGACAGCGCCGAGACCCAGTACTTC	CAWSADSAETQYF
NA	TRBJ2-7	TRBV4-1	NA	TGCGCCAGCAGCCCCATGAGGGGGGGGGCGCCCGAGCAGTACTTC	CASSPMRGGAPEQYF
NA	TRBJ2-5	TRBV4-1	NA	TGCGCCAGCAGCCAAGGGCCCAACCAAGAGACCCAGTACTTC	CASSQGPNQETQYF
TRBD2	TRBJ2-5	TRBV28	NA	TGTGCCAGCAGTTTGACTAGCGGCAAAGAGACCCAGTACTTC	CASSLTSGKETQYF
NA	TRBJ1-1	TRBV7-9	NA	TGTGCCAGCAGCGGGGGGGTGCACACTGAAGCTTTCTTT	CASSGGVHTEAFF
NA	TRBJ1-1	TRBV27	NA	TGTGCCAGCAGTTTATCGTGGGGGGGGCGGACTGAAGCTTTCTTT	CASSLSWGGRTEAFF